This TCR beta chain was obtained from a study of blood T cells in healthy people across ages. A second PCR, run for roughly 7 to 12 cycles, used a sample-barcoded 5' primer plus a J-beta primer mix. MiXCR, run by TCRdb on the 5' RACE reads, gives a single entry per CDR3 protein. Of roughly 800,000 distinct CDR3 sequences in the sample, 20% to 25% are singletons; the top ten hold more than 7.5%. The CDR3 runs 17 residues. The germline gives CDR1 SGHAT, CDR2 FQNNGV. Regarding this clonotype: Germline is not matched at one junction end, which may reflect a read error.

These records were also assigned to another study, of T cells of mothers and their children.

The sequence was collected from a boy between 10 and 17 years old in good health. The V and J genes are TRBV11-2 and TRBJ2-7; TRBD1 agrees at 10 bases. Sequencing input: blood. DNA for the CDR3: TGTGCCAGCAGCTCCCGGACAGGGGGAGTGGAAAACTACGGGCAGTACTTC. Its translation: CASSSRTGGVENYGQYF. Drawing the rest from reference TRBV11-2 and TRBJ2-7, the complete variable domain is EAGVAQSPRYKIIEKRQSVAFWCNPISGHATLYWYQQILGQGPKLLIQFQNNGVVDDSQLPKDRFSAERLKGVDSTLKIQPAKLEDSAVYLCASSSRTGGVENYGQYFGPGTRLTVT.